The 7 T cell receptor beta chains given below trace back to one sample, sequenced in a study of radiotherapy plus CTLA-4 blockade in lung cancer. Repertoires were generated with immunoSEQ multiplex PCR, while TCRdb's copy carries only in-frame clones and drops some. The sample contains about 68,000 clones, 70% to 80% of which appear only once. Material: peripheral blood, obtained from a patient treated with radiotherapy plus ipilimumab. The receptors originated from a human donor with non-small cell lung cancer who had a complete response to radiotherapy plus ipilimumab.

The gene calls are TRBV20-1 and TRBJ2-1; D not certain. Germline lookup yields CDR1 DFQATT and CDR2 SNEGSKA (reference sequence). The V and J ends lost 6 bases and 7 bases respectively, with 10 bases between them. This CDR3 comprises 11 residues. CDR3 in amino acids: CSAVALNEQFF. Written as DNA, the CDR3 is TGCAGTGCGGTGGCGTTAAATGAGCAGTTCTTC.

This clone was picked up one time. J is TRBJ1-5 and V is TRBV19, with D unclear. V lost 3 bases and J 5 bases, leaving 14 bases between the germline ends. Germline values: CDR1 LNHDA, CDR2 SQIVND (reference sequence). The CDR3 runs 15 residues. The DNA for the CDR3 is TGTGCCAGTAGTATTACTAACATTAGGGATCAGCCCCAGCATTTT. This sequence encodes CASSITNIRDQPQHF.

The chain combines TRBV18 with TRBJ2-5, with 9 bases identical to TRBD1. The germline V gene has CDR1 KGHSH and CDR2 LQKENI. V lost 2 bases, J lost 2 bases, and 0 bases stayed unmatched. CDR3 length: 14 residues. The CDR3 here is CASSPGQGQETQYF. The CDR3, as DNA: TGTGCCAGCTCACCAGGACAGGGGCAAGAGACCCAGTACTTC.

Regarding this clone: At one of its ends the junction is not consistent with the germline gene, which may arise from a read error. The chain recombines TRBV5-5 with TRBJ1-3; D unresolved. This CDR3 has 15 amino acids. Germline V gene lookup returns CDR1 SGHKS and CDR2 YYEKEE (reference sequence). DNA of the CDR3: TGTGCCAGCAGTTTGGAGGGTATTACTGGAAACACCATATATTTT. Protein product: CASSLEGITGNTIYF.

The chain recombines TRBV5-1 with TRBJ2-2; 14 bases align to TRBD2. V lost 4 bases, J lost 6 bases, and 5 bases stayed unmatched. CDR1 SGHRS and CDR2 YFSETQ come from the germline V gene. There are 16 residues in the CDR3. The CDR3 spells CASSVGTSGRAGELFF. The CDR3, as DNA: TGCGCCAGCAGCGTGGGGACTAGCGGGAGAGCCGGGGAGCTGTTTTTT.

The chain is built from TRBV19 and TRBJ2-1, with a tentative D call TRBD2 (6 bases). The ends were cut back, 6 bases at V and 9 bases at J, with 12 bases in the middle. This CDR3 region has 12 residues. The germline V gene encodes CDR1 LNHDA and CDR2 SQIVND (reference sequence). CDR3 DNA sequence: TGTGCCAGTAGCCCGATGCGGGGTGAGCAGTTCTTC. Its protein product is CASSPMRGEQFF.

The V call is TRBV19, the J call TRBJ1-5; D possibly corresponds to TRBD1 (6 bases). Trimming left V 5 bases short and J 0 bases short, with 11 bases between. This CDR3 has 15 residues. Germline V gene lookup returns CDR1 LNHDA and CDR2 SQIVND (reference sequence). DNA for the CDR3: TGTGCCAGTAGTTGGACAGATTATAGCAATCAGCCCCAGCATTTT. Amino acid sequence: CASSWTDYSNQPQHF.